The 15 T cell receptor beta chains reported below all come from one sample, sequenced in a study of cytomegalovirus exposure and HLA in healthy donors. PCR involved 60 Vbeta and 13 Jbeta primers. Clones were read by immunoSEQ multiplex PCR, and TCRdb kept only the in-frame ones, dropping some. The sample consists of some 100,000 clones, approximately 70% of them appearing once. The specimen sequenced was PBMCs. Every receptor here comes from a man aged 35-49 years in good health and CMV-seronegative.

Note on this clone: A far bigger clonotype differs at one base, so this is likely a read error. The V gene is TRBV11-2, the J gene TRBJ1-5, with TRBD1 matching 9 bases. V shed 6 bases, J shed 2 bases, and the junction held 2 bases outside the gene matches. The CDR3 contains 14 residues. Per the germline V gene, CDR1 is SGHAT and CDR2 is FQNNGV. The CDR3 reads CASSWTGGNQPQHF. As DNA, the CDR3 is TGTGCCAGCAGTTGGACAGGGGGCAATCAGCCCCAGCATTTT.

The chain uses TRBV4-3 and TRBJ2-1; D may be TRBD1 (5 bases). The CDR3 length is 15 residues. CDR1 is LGHNA and CDR2 is YSLEER in the germline V gene. Trimming cost V 4 bases and J 9 bases, with 19 bases left between them. CDR3 sequence (DNA): TGCGCCAGCAGCCTTTCCGGGCTCTCTAGGGGTGAGCAGTTCTTC. Encoded protein: CASSLSGLSRGEQFF.

CDR3 in amino acids: CAWSDGGGSLEQYF. The DNA for the CDR3 is TGTGCCTGGAGCGACGGCGGGGGGAGTCTCGAGCAGTACTTC. The chain joins TRBV30 to TRBJ2-7, with 8 bases lining up with TRBD2. The V and J ends lost 3 bases and 6 bases, in that order; junction bases with no gene match: 10. CDR1 and CDR2 (germline): GTSNPN, SVGIG (reference sequence). The CDR3 contains 14 residues. Combining the CDR3 with reference TRBV30 and TRBJ2-7 gives the whole variable domain SQTIHQWPATLVQPVGSPLSLECTVEGTSNPNLYWYRQAAGRGLQLLFYSVGIGQISSEVPQNLSASRPQDRQFILSSKKLLLSDSGFYLCAWSDGGGSLEQYFGPGTRLTVT.

This chain joins TRBV27 and TRBJ1-5; the D is unclear. The CDR3 is made up of 14 amino acids. V gave up 6 bases and J gave up 9 bases, with 18 bases separating them. The V gene's germline CDR1 is MNHEY and CDR2 SMNVEV (reference sequence). The CDR3 region has the DNA TGTGCCAGCAGCCTGGGGAGGCAAACCGGGCCCCAGCATTTT. It is translated as CASSLGRQTGPQHF.

This rearrangement joins TRBV4-3 to TRBJ2-5; the D gene is possibly TRBD1 (6 bases). Trimming pared 3 bases from V and 2 bases from J, leaving 10 bases between. CDR3 length equals 14 residues. CDR1 and CDR2 from the germline V gene are LGHNA and YSLEER. CDR3 loop: CASSQYQGQETQYF. Here the CDR3 DNA reads TGCGCCAGCAGCCAGTACCAGGGGCAAGAGACCCAGTACTTC.

In its sample, this clone was seen a few times. J is TRBJ2-6 and V is TRBV7-2, with a tentative D call TRBD1 (6 bases). The germline V gene encodes CDR1 SGHTA and CDR2 FQGNSA. The CDR3 contains 16 residues. Trimming removed 2 bases from V and 1 base from J, with 9 bases in between. DNA of the CDR3: TGTGCCAGCAGCTTACAGGGGTTGTCTGGGGCCAACGTCCTGACTTTC. Protein sequence: CASSLQGLSGANVLTF. Full variable domain (rest looked up from reference TRBV7-2 and TRBJ2-6): GAGVSQSPSNKVTEKGKDVELRCDPISGHTALYWYRQSLGQGLEFLIYFQGNSAPDKSGLPSDRFSAERTGGSVSTLTIQRTQQEDSAVYLCASSLQGLSGANVLTFGAGSRLTVL.

This clone occurred a few times. The rearrangement joins TRBV19 to TRBJ2-5, with a tentative D call TRBD2 (5 bases). V was trimmed by 4 bases and J by 5 bases, leaving 14 bases between them. Germline V gene data show CDR1 as LNHDA and CDR2 as SQIVND (reference sequence). This CDR3 is built from 14 residues. CDR3: CASSTWTRGETQYF. The CDR3 nucleotides are TGTGCCAGTAGTACCTGGACCCGCGGGGAGACCCAGTACTTC. The full variable domain, completed using reference TRBV19 and TRBJ2-5, is DGGITQSPKYLFRKEGQNVTLSCEQNLNHDAMYWYRQDPGQGLRLIYYSQIVNDFQKGDIAEGYSVSREKKESFPLTVTSAQKNPTAFYLCASSTWTRGETQYFGPGTRLLVL.

This clone has just one count. CDR3 sequence reads: CASSPQARGGRDRNQPQHF. CDR3 DNA: TGTGCCAGCAGCCCCCAAGCACGCGGGGGGCGGGATAGAAATCAGCCCCAGCATTTT. The chain uses TRBV7-6 and TRBJ1-5, with D tentatively TRBD1 (6 bases). CDR1 is SGHVS and CDR2 is FNYEAQ in the germline V gene. This CDR3 is built from 19 residues. Trimming took off 5 bases at V and 4 bases at J, with 27 bases between the two ends.

The rearrangement joins TRBV5-6 to TRBJ2-1; no reliable D call. The germline V and J ends were trimmed by 4 bases and 6 bases, with 5 bases remaining between them. The germline V gene encodes CDR1 SGHDT and CDR2 YYEEEE. The CDR3 contains 11 residues. CDR3 nucleotide sequence: TGTGCCAGCAGCCGTATCAATGAGCAGTTCTTC. Translated: CASSRINEQFF.

This sequence joins TRBV7-2 and TRBJ1-6, with D possibly TRBD1 on 5 matching bases. Trimming pared 0 bases from V and 15 bases from J, leaving 15 bases between. The germline V gene encodes CDR1 SGHTA and CDR2 FQGNSA. This CDR3 comprises 14 residues. The CDR3 DNA follows: TGTGCCAGCAGCTTAGCCTATACAGGCCCAGGCCTCCACTTT. As protein: CASSLAYTGPGLHF.

The chain joins TRBV6-5 to TRBJ2-7; 9 bases align to TRBD1. This CDR3 is 13 amino acids long. The germline V gene has CDR1 MNHEY and CDR2 SVGAGI. The V segment lost 7 bases and the J segment 3 bases; nucleotides outside the gene matches: 4. DNA of the CDR3: TGTGCCAGCAAACTGGACAGGGGCTACGAGCAGTACTTC. It encodes CASKLDRGYEQYF.

The CDR3 is CASSSQTGARNYGYTF. The CDR3 nucleotides are TGTGCCAGCAGCTCGCAGACAGGGGCCAGGAACTATGGCTACACCTTC. The chain recombines TRBV7-9 with TRBJ1-2, with 8 bases aligning to TRBD1. This CDR3 is 16 amino acids long. Germline V CDR1 and CDR2: SEHNR, FQNEAQ (reference sequence). J lost 2 bases, V lost 4 bases, and 9 bases had no gene match. Full variable domain (rest looked up from reference TRBV7-9 and TRBJ1-2): DTGVSQNPRHKITKRGQNVTFRCDPISEHNRLYWYRQTLGQGPEFLTYFQNEAQLEKSRLLSDRFSAERPKGSFSTLEIQRTEQGDSAMYLCASSSQTGARNYGYTFGSGTRLTVV.

CDR3 DNA: TGTGCCAGTAGTATACTCCGGGGACAGGGAGACACTGAAGCTTTCTTT. It is translated as CASSILRGQGDTEAFF. V and J are TRBV19 and TRBJ1-1; TRBD1 aligns across 9 bases. The V gene end was trimmed by 2 bases and the J gene end by 3 bases; junction bases not matched to a gene: 7. This CDR3 is built from 16 residues. The germline V gene encodes CDR1 LNHDA and CDR2 SQIVND (reference sequence).

The chain is built from TRBV19 and TRBJ1-5; 12 positions match TRBD1. CDR3 length equals 16 residues. The germline gives CDR1 LNHDA, CDR2 SQIVND (reference sequence). With 7 bases clipped from V and 4 bases from J, the junction kept 8 bases outside the gene matches. In DNA form, the CDR3 reads TGTGCCAGTAAGGGACAGGGGGCGCGGGGAAATCAGCCCCAGCATTTT. Encoded protein: CASKGQGARGNQPQHF.

V and J are TRBV6-1 and TRBJ1-6, with 7 bases that match TRBD1. Germline CDR1 is MNHNS and CDR2 is SASEGT. V was clipped by 3 bases and J by 0 bases; unmatched bases: 5. The CDR3 runs to 17 residues. The CDR3 DNA reads TGTGCCAGCAGTGAGGCAGGGGGTAGCTCCTATAATTCACCCCTCCACTTT. Amino acids: CASSEAGGSSYNSPLHF.